The entry below gives a single T cell receptor (beta chain) sequence along with its context. Its antigen is not identified. Germline V gene sequence: CDR1 LGHNA, CDR2 YNFKEQ. This CDR3 is built from 13 residues. Deletions cut 3 bases from V and 7 bases from J, with 9 bases between. TCRdb reprocessed the RT-PCR reads with MiXCR, giving one entry per CDR3 protein. The table includes some 800,000 distinct CDR3 sequences, 21% detected once. The data stem from a study of response to subunit inactivated influenza vaccine. Study-wide results and caveats: Each seasonal influenza vaccination, the authors suggested, recruits few new T cells.

The sequence came from a man between 50 and 59 years old who received an inactivated influenza vaccine. The sequences come from PBMCs from blood, collected around 5 days after vaccination. The chain couples TRBV4-2 to TRBJ2-2; D ambiguous. The CDR3 sequence is CASSHQPGGELFF. The CDR3 region has the DNA TGTGCCAGCAGCCACCAACCCGGCGGGGAGCTGTTTTTT.